The 2 T cell receptor beta chains below were found in one sample sequenced in a study of T cells in Graves' hyperthyroidism and ophthalmopathy. RNA transcripts were the template for amplifying TCR beta CDR3 regions. During a first-round RT-PCR of the TCR CDR3, the HTBI primer set was used. Each CDR3 protein is one row after TCRdb ran MiXCR on the multiplex PCR reads. The data show about 280,000 distinct CDR3 sequences, with about 25% seen just once and approximately 30% held by the top ten. Sequencing input: blood. These receptors all come from a man aged 40-50 years with Graves' hyperthyroidism that later progressed to Graves' ophthalmopathy.

This clonotype was counted at least ten times. This chain connects TRBV11-2 to TRBJ2-2, with D tentatively TRBD1 (5 bases). Trimming cost V 8 bases and J 6 bases, with 10 bases left between them. Germline loops: CDR1 SGHAT, CDR2 FQNNGV. This CDR3 contains 12 residues. DNA for the CDR3: TGTGCCAGCCGCAAAGGGGCCGGGGAGCTGTTTTTT. This translates into CASRKGAGELFF.

This clonotype was counted at least ten times. The genes are TRBV30 and TRBJ2-7; D perhaps matches TRBD2 (6 bases). Germline CDR1 GTSNPN, CDR2 SVGIG (reference sequence). V was trimmed by 4 bases and J by 9 bases, leaving 19 bases between them. The CDR3 is 13 amino acids. In DNA, the CDR3 is TGTGCCTGGACTCTGGGTGGAGGGCGTTTGCAGTACTTC. It codes for CAWTLGGGRLQYF.